This TCR beta chain was identified during a study of T cells after yellow fever vaccination. General observations from the study: The CD4 compartment and the CD8 compartment contained a small share of clonotypes in common. Contamination of FACS-sorted repertoires by abundant clonotypes from the bulk population could occur.

Each CDR3 protein is one row after TCRdb ran MiXCR on the 5' RACE reads. The sample holds around 310,000 distinct CDR3 sequences, about 4% seen once. CDR3 length: 15 residues. V lost 0 bases and J 4 bases, leaving 12 bases between the germline ends. In germline, CDR1 is MNHEY, CDR2 SVGAGI. In regard to this clonotype: Its target is not known.

J is TRBJ1-1 and V is TRBV6-5, with D uncertain. This receptor was obtained from a man between 18 and 29 years old who received the YFV17D yellow fever vaccine. Sample: PBMCs, taken 5 days after the yellow fever booster vaccination. The CDR3: CASSYSAAFSTEAFF. CDR3 bases: TGTGCCAGCAGTTACTCGGCAGCGTTTAGCACTGAAGCTTTCTTT.